This T cell receptor beta chain was captured by sequencing in a study of shared clonotypes between healthy human individuals. Notes on this clone: Its antigen is not identified.

Produced via immunoSEQ multiplex PCR; TCRdb's table is partial and in-frame only. The top ten hold around 1.7% of the sample, which has approximately 2,000,000 clones, about 93% seen once. As defined, naive CD8 cells were CD45RO-negative and positively selected for CCR7, with terminally differentiated effector memory CD45RA+ cells excluded. Study-level findings and limits: Generation probabilities of non-shared clonotypes were lower (relative to those shared by all four donors).

Sequenced: naive CD8+ T cells from PBMCs. The sequence derives from a man between 18 and 35 years old in good health. Some clones in this sample may be carry-over from other donors' samples.

The CDR3 region is CASSESAPGQYF. The CDR3 nucleotides are TGTGCCAGCAGTGAAAGCGCCCCCGGCCAGTACTTC. V and J are TRBV2 and TRBJ2-5; D uncertain. CDR3 length equals 12 residues. Per the germline V gene, CDR1 is SNHLY and CDR2 is FYNNEI. The V end lost 2 bases, the J end lost 10 bases, and 11 bases lay between the germline ends.